The TCR beta chain described here comes from a study of T cell responses to AZD1222 COVID-19 vaccine. Points from the study as a whole: Spike-spanning, vaccine-associated CD4 TCRs were dominant at 160-218 and 743-854. None of the repertoires were sampled until the peak T cell response had passed. The donors showed a predominance of white British ancestry and of females, with possible underestimation of clonal diversity.

A note on this clone: The antigen is not known.

This CDR3 region has 13 residues. V lost 3 bases, J lost 8 bases, and 0 bases stayed unmatched. The germline V gene has CDR1 SGHDT and CDR2 YYEEEE. Clones were read by immunoSEQ multiplex PCR, and TCRdb kept only the in-frame ones, dropping some. The sample contains approximately 110,000 clones, about 94% of which appear only once. The chain combines TRBV5-6 with TRBJ1-4; 11 bases map to TRBD1. The origin of this receptor is an adult in good health. Material: peripheral blood, obtained on day 0 of AZD1222 vaccination. The CDR3 bases are TGTGCCAGCAGCTGGACAGGGGGCGAAAAACTGTTTTTT. Amino acids: CASSWTGGEKLFF. Supplemented by reference TRBV5-6 and TRBJ1-4, the full variable domain reads DAGVTQSPTHLIKTRGQQVTLRCSPKSGHDTVSWYQQALGQGPQFIFQYYEEEERQRGNFPDRFSGHQFPNYSSELNVNALLLGDSALYLCASSWTGGEKLFFGSGTQLSVL.